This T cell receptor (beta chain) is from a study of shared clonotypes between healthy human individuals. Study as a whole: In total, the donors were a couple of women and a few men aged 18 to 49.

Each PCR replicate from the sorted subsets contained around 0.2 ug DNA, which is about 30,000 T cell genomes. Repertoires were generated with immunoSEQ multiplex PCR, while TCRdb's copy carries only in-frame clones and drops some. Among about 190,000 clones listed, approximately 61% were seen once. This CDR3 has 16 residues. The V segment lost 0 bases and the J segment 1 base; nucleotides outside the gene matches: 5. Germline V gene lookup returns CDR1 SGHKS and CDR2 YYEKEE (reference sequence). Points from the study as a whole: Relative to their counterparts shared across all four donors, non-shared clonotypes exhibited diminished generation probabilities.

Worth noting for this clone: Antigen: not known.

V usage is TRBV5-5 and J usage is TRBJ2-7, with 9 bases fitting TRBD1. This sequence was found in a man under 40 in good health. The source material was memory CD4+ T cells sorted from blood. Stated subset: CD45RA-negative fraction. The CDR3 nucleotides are TGTGCCAGCAGCTTGGCGTCGGGACAGGGATCCTACGAGCAGTACTTC. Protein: CASSLASGQGSYEQYF.